The source of this T cell receptor beta chain is a study of T-cell memory formation after mild COVID-19. Study at large: The two donors had largely donor-specific TCR clusters. Points from the study as a whole: Memory from before infection featured some responding clones, which suggests cross-reactive memory joined. Researchers report contracting CD4+ clones mostly in CM and EM, with CD8+ clones in EMRA. While clones contracting from day 15 to 85 were balanced between CD4 and CD8, later expanders leaned CD4+.

TCRdb ran MiXCR on the 5' RACE reads and lists one entry per CDR3 protein. The sample has around 450,000 distinct CDR3 sequences; 24% are singletons. Trimming cost V 3 bases and J 7 bases, with 13 bases left between them. In germline, CDR1 is LNHDA, CDR2 SQIVND (reference sequence). The CDR3 is 13 amino acids. This clonotype was seen a few times. Its antigen remains unknown. The source is an adult woman who had mild COVID-19 (a few samples of this study predate the infection). Cell type and time point are not known. This chain joins TRBV19 and TRBJ2-7, with D possibly TRBD2 on 6 matching bases. The source material was PBMCs or a T cell subset sorted from them (not recorded which). CDR3 nucleotide sequence: TGTGCCAGTAGTATCCACATGGAGGGTGAGCAGTACTTC. Translating gives CASSIHMEGEQYF.